This passage covers 2 T cell receptor beta chains from one sample sequenced in a study of shared clonotypes between healthy human individuals. CD45RO-negative, CCR7-positively selected cells formed the naive CD8 fraction, excluding terminally differentiated effector memory CD45RA+ cells. The protocol was immunoSEQ multiplex PCR, while the TCRdb copy is restricted to in-frame clones and leaves out a portion. There are millions of clones in the sample; about 95% occur only once, and about 1.1% lies in the top ten. Sample: naive CD8+ T cells sorted from blood. The source is a man aged 18 to 30 in good health.

The rearrangement joins TRBV14 to TRBJ1-2; D remains unclear. The V gene lost 2 bases and the J gene lost 6 bases, with 7 bases spanning the gap. Germline loops: CDR1 SGHDN, CDR2 FVKESK. CDR3 length: 12 amino acids. CDR3 sequence: CASSQLADGYTF. As DNA, the CDR3 is TGTGCCAGCAGCCAATTGGCAGATGGCTACACCTTC.

V is TRBV7-9 and J is TRBJ1-4; TRBD1 matches 7 bases. This CDR3 is 15 amino acids long. Germline loops: CDR1 SEHNR, CDR2 FQNEAQ (reference sequence). With 0 bases clipped from V and 8 bases from J, the junction kept 6 bases outside the gene matches. The CDR3 loop is CASSLAVGQWEKLFF. CDR3 bases: TGTGCCAGCAGCTTAGCGGTGGGACAGTGGGAAAAACTGTTTTTT. The variable domain in full, completed from reference TRBV7-9 and TRBJ1-4, reads DTGVSQNPRHKITKRGQNVTFRCDPISEHNRLYWYRQTLGQGPEFLTYFQNEAQLEKSRLLSDRFSAERPKGSFSTLEIQRTEQGDSAMYLCASSLAVGQWEKLFFGSGTQLSVL.